The T cell receptor beta chain described here comes from a study of a mutant IDH1 vaccine in newly diagnosed glioma (dated by TCRdb to the early 2020s). Describing the broader study: Eight vaccinations were administered to patients in weeks 1, 3, 5, 7, 11, 15, 19 and 23, corresponding to visits V03 through V10. Prior to enrollment, standard therapy consisting of radiotherapy alone, temozolomide alone, or radiochemotherapy with temozolomide had been administered to patients, with the combination being received by most patients. Vaccination started 4-6 weeks after radiotherapy alone, or was given together with temozolomide cycles in the groups whose treatment included chemotherapy. For exploratory analyses, longitudinal TCRB deep sequencing was carried out in around 26 treated patients wherever samples were available. Peripheral blood was drawn at six visits: V03 (baseline), V05, V07, V10, V12 and V13. Of the 25 to 35 patients who were treated, around 60% were male and approximately 38% were female, and the mean age was about 40 years.

Overall study results and their limits: Selection of PBMC samples for TCRB deep sequencing was based on availability. According to the authors, sample limitations meant that analyses of patient blood samples could not be reproduced. Changes in the top peripheral T cell clonotypes picked up by TCRB sequencing did not appear to be linked to pseudoprogression. Immune responses induced by the vaccine were seen in around 94% of patients across multiple MHC alleles.

Library prep was done by the immunoSEQ multiplex PCR assay. Rearranged TCR beta chain sequences were amplified with the hsTCRB Kit following the manufacturer's protocol. Sequencing of TCRB libraries was carried out on an Illumina MiSeq. In the source study's methods: The kit vendor's proprietary platform handled demultiplexing, trimming and gene mapping. Sourced from immuneACCESS, this table was stored by TCRdb with only in-frame sequences that have V and J called. A share of the clones is absent; for the studies checked, an unresolved V gene accounts for under half, and the remainder has no known explanation. The DNA gave D and trimming, while V, J and clone size come from that table. The sample table contains some 70,000 clones; only one count was recorded for 84% of them. The top ten clones comprise about 14% of the sample. The sample's time point label, in plain terms: week 23, last vaccination. Each vaccine dose, consisting of 300 ug of a 20-mer mutant IDH1 peptide in Montanide, was administered subcutaneously with topical imiquimod. All donors had newly diagnosed IDH1-mutant astrocytomas of WHO grade 3 or 4 that showed loss of nuclear ATRX. The samples were drawn from NOA16, a multicentre, single-arm, open-label phase I trial in Germany that tested a mutant IDH1 peptide vaccine in humans for the first time. The DNeasy Blood and Tissue Kit was used to extract genomic DNA from EDTA blood for TCRB sequencing.

The CDR3, from cysteine to phenylalanine, totals 13 residues. Of all the DNA, just the CDR3 is kept, 39 bases in frame from base 1. Per the germline V gene, KGHSH is the CDR1 and LQKENI is the CDR2. V was cut back by 1 base and J by 1 base, leaving a gap of 4 bases between them. As concerns this clone: What this receptor recognizes is not known. No quality values exist for individual bases; no much larger clone is one base distant. The identical CDR3 is also encoded by other nucleotide sequences in the sample.

This TCR derives from a man between 18 and 35 years old with glioma. In this chain, TRBV18 is recombined with TRBJ2-5; the D gene lacks a confident call. This sample comprised PBMCs, obtained from a glioma patient whose treatment included an IDH1 peptide vaccine. The nucleotide sequence is given as TGTGCCAGCTCACCACGAGGCCAAGAGACCCAGTACTTC. Its protein reads: CASSPRGQETQYF.